A selection of T cell receptor beta chains follows, all from one sample in a study of blood T cell repertoires in COVID-19. The table came from immunoSEQ multiplex PCR; TCRdb's copy has only in-frame clones and leaves some out. Of about 81,000 clones listed, around nine tenths are singletons. Sequencing was done on a sample of peripheral blood. The receptors were sampled from a man in his sixties or seventies with active or convalescent COVID-19. CDR3s include the opening cysteine and the closing phenylalanine or tryptophan. D genes are given only for firm matches. Size values are once, few and many counts, or a class for expanded clones, and some rows have none.

j_call v_call d_call clone_size cdr3_nt cdr3_aa
TRBJ1-5 TRBV6-5 NA NA TGTGCCAGCAGTTACTCGGCCGGACTCCTGGAGGCCCAGCATTTT CASSYSAGLLEAQHF
TRBJ1-1 TRBV6-6 NA NA TGTGCCAGCAGAGATATACTGGAAGCTTTCTTT CASRDILEAFF
TRBJ1-1 TRBV2 NA NA TGTGCCAGCAGTGGGCAGAGGCCTGAAGCTTTCTTT CASSGQRPEAFF
TRBJ2-7 TRBV5-6 NA few TGTGCCAGCAGCTTGGTGGCAGGGTCTTCCTACGAGCAGTACTTC CASSLVAGSSYEQYF
TRBJ2-6 TRBV2 TRBD1 few TGTGCCGGGGTCCCGGGACAGGGGTCTGGGGCCAACGTCCTGACTTTC CAGVPGQGSGANVLTF
TRBJ1-3 TRBV11-1 NA NA TGTGCCAGCAAGTCCGGGACACTCGGGTACACCATATATTTT CASKSGTLGYTIYF
TRBJ1-5 TRBV29-1 TRBD1 NA TGCAGCGTCCAGCAAACAGGGGAACCTGGGCCCCAGCATTTT CSVQQTGEPGPQHF
TRBJ1-5 TRBV6-5 NA NA TGTGCCAGCAGTTCCCAGGGAATGGGCAATCAGCCCCAGCATTTT CASSSQGMGNQPQHF
TRBJ1-2 TRBV6-2/TRBV6-3 NA NA TGTGCCAGCAGTCCCTTGTCCAGGGGATACGGCTACACCTTC CASSPLSRGYGYTF
TRBJ1-2 TRBV29-1 NA NA TGCAGCGTTCAAGTCGACAGGATGGGTTATGGCTACACCTTC CSVQVDRMGYGYTF
TRBJ1-1 TRBV4-1 TRBD1 once TGCGCCAGCAAACGGGGGACAGGTATTTTCATGAACACTGAAGCTTTCTTT CASKRGTGIFMNTEAFF
TRBJ1-1 TRBV7-2 TRBD1 NA TGTGCCAGCAGCTTAAGGGGACAGTTGAACACTGAAGCTTTCTTT CASSLRGQLNTEAFF
TRBJ2-3 TRBV5-1 TRBD2 NA TGCGCCAGCAGCGGGAGCGGGGGGGCCACAGATACGCAGTATTTT CASSGSGGATDTQYF
TRBJ2-3 TRBV2 TRBD2 NA TGTGCCAGCAGCCCCGGGACTAGCGTCACAGATACGCAGTATTTT CASSPGTSVTDTQYF
TRBJ1-6 TRBV19 NA NA TGTGCCAGTAGTCTAACAGGGTTTGATTCACCCCTCCACTTT CASSLTGFDSPLHF
TRBJ1-5 TRBV28 NA NA TGTGCCAGCAGTTTAGGAGGAGCCGGGTGGCCCCAGCATTTT CASSLGGAGWPQHF
TRBJ2-1 TRBV10-1 NA NA TGCGCCAGCAGTGGGGCCCCCTGGCTCGACGATACCTACAATGAGCAGTTCTTC CASSGAPWLDDTYNEQFF
TRBJ1-1 TRBV27 TRBD1 once TGTGCCAGCAGTCCACGGGACAGGGGATCTACAAACACTGAAGCTTTCTTT CASSPRDRGSTNTEAFF
TRBJ1-3 TRBV5-1 NA NA TGCGCCAGCAGCTTAGGCGGCCTGGGAGGAGACACCATATATTTT CASSLGGLGGDTIYF
TRBJ2-7 TRBV7-6 NA few TGTGCCAGCAGCCCACCCGGCAGGGTCGAGCAGTACTTC CASSPPGRVEQYF
TRBJ1-1 TRBV6-1 TRBD1 NA TGTGCCAGCAGTGAAGCGGGGAACAGGGGGCGAGGGTTCACTGAAGCTTTCTTT CASSEAGNRGRGFTEAFF
TRBJ1-2 TRBV6-2/TRBV6-3 NA NA TGTGCCAGCAGTTCGTTGGCAGGGGCCTATGGCTACACCTTC CASSSLAGAYGYTF